The 4 T cell receptor beta chains below come from one sample, sequenced in a study of T cells in women clearing cervical HPV infection. Profiling relied on immunoSEQ multiplex PCR, and the TCRdb table lists in-frame clones only, not all of them. The sample includes 30,000 or so clones. Sequencing used blood buffy coat. The receptors stem from a woman aged 18 to 69 with a cervical HPV16 infection that either progressed to CIN3+ or cleared (not recorded which).

On this clone itself: The read terminates 3 residues ahead of where the CDR3 ends, so the germline J gene completes it. V gene TRBV7-9 combines with J gene TRBJ2-5, with 7 bases fitting TRBD2. After removal of 1 base from V and 4 bases from J, the junction contained 6 bases not matched to a gene. CDR1 SEHNR and CDR2 FQNEAQ come from the germline V gene (reference sequence). The CDR3 totals 15 residues. This CDR3 is CASSLDYGGLETQYF. CDR3 DNA, as far as it was read: TGTGCCAGCAGCTTAGACTACGGGGGGTTAGAGACC.

To note about this clone: The read terminates 3 residues before the CDR3 end, so the remaining end is supplied by the germline J gene. The rearrangement joins TRBV6-4 to TRBJ1-5, with TRBD1 identical over 7 bases. V shed 7 bases and J 9 bases; nucleotides not matched to a gene: 12. CDR3 length: 14 amino acids. Germline V gives CDR1 MRHNA, CDR2 SNTAGT. Incomplete CDR3 DNA: TGTGCCAGCACCTACACGACAGGGTCTCGGCCC. Translated: CASTYTTGSRP. The whole CDR3 protein is CASTYTTGSRPQHF.

A note on this clone: The read is 3 residues too short to cover the CDR3 end, so that end is filled in from the germline J gene. This sequence joins TRBV7-2 and TRBJ2-5, with 8 bases aligning to TRBD1. Germline V lookup: CDR1 SGHTA, CDR2 FQGNSA. V shed 4 bases, J shed 5 bases, and the junction held 3 bases outside the gene matches. The CDR3 is 13 amino acids. CDR3 sequence reads: CASSSDRVETQYF. Partial CDR3 DNA: TGTGCCAGCAGCTCGGACAGGGTGGAGACC.

About this clone: The read ends 3 residues early relative to the CDR3; the germline J gene fills the gap. J is TRBJ1-1 and V is TRBV11-1; 8 bases fit TRBD1. The germline gives CDR1 SGHAT, CDR2 FQDESV (reference sequence). This CDR3 has 13 amino acids. Here the CDR3 reads CASSSDRDGRAFF. The DNA read from the CDR3 is TGTGCCAGCAGCTCGGACAGGGATGGTCGA.